Listed below are T cell receptor beta chains from one sample, sequenced in a study of metastatic and nonmetastatic thyroid tumors. TCRdb re-processed the PCR reads through MiXCR. In the table there are approximately 58,000 clones, 20% of which are singletons. The source material was blood. These receptors came from a female donor with papillary thyroid cancer or a benign thyroid nodule (not recorded which). Some clones in this sample may be carry-over from other donors' samples. CDR3s include the opening cysteine and the closing phenylalanine or tryptophan. D genes are given only for firm matches. Where a row states a size, it is once, few, many or the class of an expanded clone; other rows omit it.

len,d_gene,v_gene,j_gene,abundance,CDR3nt,CDR3aa
16,-,TRBV4-1,TRBJ1-2,few,TGCACCATCAGCCAAGGTCCAGGGATATTCTCCTATGGCTACACCTTC,CTISQGPGIFSYGYTF
14,TRBD2,TRBV18,TRBJ2-3,many,TGTGCCAGCTCGGGGACTAGCTCTACAGATACGCAGTATTTT,CASSGTSSTDTQYF
16,-,TRBV6-6,TRBJ1-2,few,TGTGCCAGCAGTTACAAGACGTATGACAATTACTATGGCTACACCTTC,CASSYKTYDNYYGYTF
15,-,TRBV12-3/TRBV12-4,TRBJ2-3,many,TGTGCCAGCAGTTTAGCGGTTCCGCCGGCAGATACGCAGTATTTT,CASSLAVPPADTQYF
13,-,TRBV7-3,TRBJ2-1,-,TGTGCCAGCAGCTTAACCATAAACAATGCGCAGTTCTTC,CASSLTINNAQFF
14,-,TRBV28,TRBJ2-5,many,TGTGCCAGCAGCCCAACGGTCGGGGGCGAGACCCAGTACTTC,CASSPTVGGETQYF
12,TRBD1,TRBV28,TRBJ1-3,many,TGTGCCAGCGGGACAGGGAGAAACACCATATATTTT,CASGTGRNTIYF
13,-,TRBV27,TRBJ2-4,many,TGTGCCAACCCGACAGTAGCCAAAAACATTCAGTACTTC,CANPTVAKNIQYF
16,TRBD2,TRBV6-5,TRBJ2-7,medium-sized,TGTGCCAGCAGTTACTTCGGGACTAGCGGGAGCTACGAGCAGTACTTC,CASSYFGTSGSYEQYF
13,-,TRBV20-1,TRBJ1-2,many,TGCAGTGCCAAACAGAAGACGGGCTATGGCTACACCTTC,CSAKQKTGYGYTF
15,TRBD1,TRBV5-1,TRBJ2-3,many,TGCGCCAGCAGTCCGGGGACAGCCGACACAGATACGCAGTATTTT,CASSPGTADTDTQYF
15,-,TRBV7-2,TRBJ2-7,-,TGTGCCAGCATCCCCCAGACACGGGGCGGGTACGAGCAGTACTTC,CASIPQTRGGYEQYF
14,TRBD1,TRBV12-3/TRBV12-4,TRBJ2-7,many,TGTGCCAGCAGCCCGGGACAGGGGGCGGTCGAGCAGTACTTC,CASSPGQGAVEQYF
15,TRBD2,TRBV7-2,TRBJ2-7,-,TGTGCCAGCAGCATTAGCGGGAGCCAGTCCTACGAGCAGTACTTC,CASSISGSQSYEQYF
13,TRBD1,TRBV28,TRBJ1-1,many,TGTGCCAGCAGTGACAGGGGGAACACTGAAGCTTTCTTT,CASSDRGNTEAFF
15,TRBD2,TRBV18,TRBJ2-7,many,TGTGCCAGCTCACCTAGACTAGCGGGATGGGACGAGCAGTACTTC,CASSPRLAGWDEQYF
13,-,TRBV19,TRBJ2-5,many,TGTGCCAGTAGGGAGGGACGGCAAGAGACCCAGTACTTC,CASREGRQETQYF
16,TRBD2,TRBV7-9,TRBJ2-7,many,TGTGCCAGCAGCCCCTGGACTAGCGGATCCTCCTACGAGCAGTACTTC,CASSPWTSGSSYEQYF
15,-,TRBV18,TRBJ2-7,many,TGTGCCAGCTCACCACAGGCGGGACTGGCCTACGAGCAGTACTTC,CASSPQAGLAYEQYF
12,-,TRBV4-1,TRBJ1-1,many,TGCGCCAGCAGCCAAGGGGGGGGAGAAGCTTTCTTT,CASSQGGGEAFF
15,-,TRBV6-1,TRBJ2-2,-,TGTGCCAGCAGCTTCTTACAGGAGAACACCGGGCATCTGTTTTTT,CASSFLQENTGHLFF
15,TRBD1,TRBV30,TRBJ2-1,many,TGTGCCTGGAGTCAGGGGGTCTCCTCCTACAATGAGCAGTTCTTC,CAWSQGVSSYNEQFF
12,-,TRBV6-1,TRBJ1-2,few,TGTGCCAGCATGAGGTCAGGCTATGGCTACACCTTC,CASMRSGYGYTF
13,-,TRBV28,TRBJ1-6,many,TGTGCCAGCAGGCGGGACAACAATTCACCCCTCCACTTT,CASRRDNNSPLHF
15,-,TRBV6-2/TRBV6-3,TRBJ1-2,few,TGTGCCAGCAGTTACTCCGGACCTACGGCTTATGGCTACACCTTC,CASSYSGPTAYGYTF
14,TRBD1,TRBV20-1,TRBJ1-1,many,TGCAGTGCTAGGATAGGGGGCGGGAACACTGAAGCTTTCTTT,CSARIGGGNTEAFF
15,-,TRBV19,TRBJ1-5,many,TGTGCCAGTAGTATTAATTCCCTTCTTTTTCAGCCCCAGCATTTT,CASSINSLLFQPQHF
13,-,TRBV6-1,TRBJ2-7,-,TGTGGCAGCAATCACGCCGGTACCTACGAGCAGTACTTC,CGSNHAGTYEQYF
13,TRBD1,TRBV15,TRBJ1-2,many,TGTGCCACCAGCGTCGGACAGGACTATGGCTACACCTTC,CATSVGQDYGYTF
16,-,TRBV20-1,TRBJ1-2,-,TGCAGTGCTAGTCCGCCGCCGAGGGGTTCTAACTATGGCTACACCTTC,CSASPPPRGSNYGYTF
13,TRBD2,TRBV6-1,TRBJ2-7,-,TGTGCCATCAGTGACGGACTAGGCTACGAGCAGTACTTC,CAISDGLGYEQYF
17,TRBD2,TRBV6-2/TRBV6-3,TRBJ2-7,few,TGTGCCAGCAGTTACGGGTCTAGCGGGAGAATCACCTACGAGCAGTACTTC,CASSYGSSGRITYEQYF
13,-,TRBV5-6,TRBJ1-1,many,TGTGCCAGCAGTCTACGGAATGGCGCTGAAGCTTTCTTT,CASSLRNGAEAFF
13,TRBD1,TRBV11-1,TRBJ2-7,-,TGTGCCAGCCTCCGGACAGGAGCCTACGAGCAGTACTTC,CASLRTGAYEQYF
14,TRBD1,TRBV20-1,TRBJ1-1,many,TGCAGTGCATCAGGGGACAGGGGGAACACTGAAGCTTTCTTT,CSASGDRGNTEAFF
15,-,TRBV5-1,TRBJ2-6,many,TGCGCCAGCAGCCCCGACGTAGGGGGGGCCAACGTCCTGACTTTC,CASSPDVGGANVLTF
16,-,TRBV27,TRBJ2-3,many,TGTGCCAGCAGTCCCGCCCCTGACAGCAGCACAGATACGCAGTATTTT,CASSPAPDSSTDTQYF
15,TRBD1,TRBV19,TRBJ2-2,many,TGTGCCAGTAGTATTACACAGGGGACGGCCGGGGAGCTGTTTTTT,CASSITQGTAGELFF
15,TRBD2,TRBV11-2,TRBJ2-1,-,TGTGCCAGCAGCTCGGAGCGGGAGGGACGGGATGAGCAGTTCTTC,CASSSEREGRDEQFF
14,TRBD1,TRBV12-3/TRBV12-4,TRBJ1-5,-,TGTGCCAGCAGTTTGACAGGGCCGGCGGAACCCCAGCATTTT,CASSLTGPAEPQHF
13,TRBD1,TRBV20-1,TRBJ1-5,few,TGCAGTGCAACACAGGGGGCTTCTCAGCCCCAGCATTTT,CSATQGASQPQHF
16,TRBD1,TRBV9,TRBJ1-6,many,TGTGCCAGCAGCGTTTTCGGACAGGGGAATAATTCACCCCTCCACTTT,CASSVFGQGNNSPLHF
14,TRBD2,TRBV7-2,TRBJ2-3,many,TGTGCCAGCAGCTTACTAGCGGGCACAGATACGCAGTATTTT,CASSLLAGTDTQYF
16,-,TRBV7-9,TRBJ1-4,many,TGTGCCAGCAGCTTAGCGCAAGGCGGCCTCAATGAAAAACTGTTTTTT,CASSLAQGGLNEKLFF
12,TRBD1,TRBV7-9,TRBJ1-1,many,TGTGCCAGCAGCGTGAACCACAGGGGTGCTTTCTTT,CASSVNHRGAFF
14,-,TRBV28,TRBJ1-3,many,TGTGCCAGCAGTTTGTCGGCCTCTGGAAACACCATATATTTT,CASSLSASGNTIYF
15,-,TRBV7-9,TRBJ1-1,many,TGTGCCAGCAGCCGCGCATTTAAAAATGGAGCTGAAGCTTTCTTT,CASSRAFKNGAEAFF
13,-,TRBV30,TRBJ1-2,medium-sized,TGTGCCTGGAGGACGGGCAGGCACTATGGCTACACCTTC,CAWRTGRHYGYTF
13,TRBD1,TRBV18,TRBJ2-7,many,TGTGCCAGCTCACCGGGACAGGCCAACGAGCAGTACTTC,CASSPGQANEQYF
13,TRBD1,TRBV14,TRBJ1-1,many,TGTGCCAGCAGCCCAGGGACAGGCACTGAAGCTTTCTTT,CASSPGTGTEAFF
14,-,TRBV6-1,TRBJ2-7,many,TGTGCCAGCGCGTCTGGACGGGATAACGGCGAGCAGTACTTC,CASASGRDNGEQYF
19,TRBD2,TRBV11-2,TRBJ2-3,many,TGTGCCAGCAGCTTAGAATGGACGGGCGGGAGGGCCTTAAAAAATACGCAGTATTTT,CASSLEWTGGRALKNTQYF
14,-,TRBV11-1,TRBJ2-7,-,TGTGCCAGCAGCTTCAGGGGGGATGCCTACGAGCAGTACTTC,CASSFRGDAYEQYF
19,-,TRBV13,TRBJ2-2,-,TGTGCCAGCAGTTTAGGCCCTGACCGTCTGCCGGCGAACACCGTGGAGCTGTTTTTT,CASSLGPDRLPANTVELFF
15,TRBD1,TRBV18,TRBJ1-6,-,TGTGCCTGGTCACCAGGGGACAGGGTACTCTCACCCCTCCACTTT,CAWSPGDRVLSPLHF